A single sample is the source of the 12 T cell receptor beta chains below, sequenced in a study of CD8 T cells in Susac syndrome. The RNA input was roughly 0.45 to 1 ug, and it was reverse transcribed with random hexamers. One entry per CDR3 protein, called by TCRdb with MiXCR from the immunoSEQ multiplex PCR reads. The profile covers about 430,000 distinct CDR3 sequences, with approximately 85% appearing a single time and about 0.1% taken by the ten largest. Material for sequencing was CD8+ T cells from PBMCs. The receptors shown here come from a human donor with multiple sclerosis.

The chain employs TRBV20-1 and TRBJ2-7, with D tentatively TRBD2 (5 bases). Germline V gives CDR1 DFQATT, CDR2 SNEGSKA (reference sequence). The CDR3 sequence is 16 residues long. The V and J ends lost 3 bases and 11 bases respectively, with 29 bases between them. CDR3: CSARGPGRDLLPLEYF. CDR3 coding DNA: TGCAGTGCTAGGGGTCCGGGAAGAGATTTACTCCCTTTGGAGTACTTC.

This clonotype has a handful of counts. The chain joins TRBV11-2 to TRBJ1-1; D call uncertain. Looked up from germline, CDR1 is SGHAT and CDR2 is FQNNGV. V shed 2 bases and J shed 3 bases, with 7 bases lying between them. CDR3 length: 13 amino acids. CDR3 sequence reads: CASSLRPDTEAFF. CDR3 coding DNA: TGTGCCAGCAGCTTACGACCGGACACTGAAGCTTTCTTT.

The chain joins TRBV11-2 to TRBJ2-1; the match to TRBD2 covers 11 bases. Germline assignment: CDR1 SGHAT and CDR2 FQNNGV. CDR3 length equals 16 residues. After removal of 5 bases from V and 7 bases from J, the junction contained 10 bases not matched to a gene. CDR3 residues: CASSLITSGSKNEQFF. In DNA form, the CDR3 reads TGTGCCAGCAGCCTTATCACTAGCGGGAGTAAGAATGAGCAGTTCTTC.

The chain couples TRBV29-1 to TRBJ2-3, with 9 bases lining up with TRBD2. Germline V gives CDR1 SQVTM, CDR2 ANQGSEA. With V trimmed by 5 bases and J by 2 bases, 5 bases remained unmatched. The CDR3 contains 14 residues. The CDR3 sequence: CSVQSGRITDTQYF. As DNA, the CDR3 is TGCAGCGTTCAGAGCGGGAGGATCACAGATACGCAGTATTTT.

The chain uses TRBV7-9 and TRBJ2-2; D gene ambiguous. Looked up from germline, CDR1 is SEHNR and CDR2 is FQNEAQ (reference sequence). The CDR3 length is 13 residues. Trimming removed 9 bases from V and 0 bases from J, with 8 bases in between. This CDR3 is CARTLSNTGELFF. CDR3 nucleotide sequence: TGTGCCAGAACGCTCTCGAACACCGGGGAGCTGTTTTTT.

This clonotype was counted between two and nine times. The chain uses TRBV5-6 and TRBJ2-7, with TRBD2 identical over 10 bases. V shed 0 bases and J 5 bases; nucleotides not matched to a gene: 11. Germline V gives CDR1 SGHDT, CDR2 YYEEEE. This CDR3 comprises 17 residues. The CDR3 reads CASSLDGGLAVLDEQYF. The CDR3 nucleotides read TGTGCCAGCAGCTTGGATGGAGGACTAGCGGTTTTGGACGAGCAGTACTTC.

This chain uses TRBV4-1 with TRBJ2-1, with a tentative D call TRBD2 (7 bases). Deletions cut 2 bases from V and 3 bases from J, with 17 bases between. The CDR3 is made up of 17 amino acids. Germline CDR1 MGHRA, CDR2 YSYEKL. The CDR3 loop reads CASSQLGGGGLYNEQFF. The CDR3 coding sequence is TGCGCCAGCAGCCAATTAGGGGGAGGGGGGCTCTACAATGAGCAGTTCTTC.

This clonotype appeared a single time. The rearrangement uses TRBV30 and TRBJ2-3; D unresolved. The CDR3 spans 14 residues. Germline-derived CDR1 and CDR2 are GTSNPN and SVGIG (reference sequence). The germline V and J ends were trimmed by 7 bases and 1 base, with 15 bases remaining between them. The CDR3 loop reads CASYNTYRTDTQYF. Written as DNA, the CDR3 is TGTGCCTCCTACAACACATACCGCACAGATACGCAGTATTTT.

V gene TRBV5-1 combines with J gene TRBJ2-2; D gene ambiguous. Trimming shortened V by 1 base and J by 3 bases, and 16 bases separated the two germline ends. There are 17 residues in the CDR3. Germline V gene lookup returns CDR1 SGHRS and CDR2 YFSETQ. This CDR3 reads CASSLTSVGSYTGELFF. Written as DNA, the CDR3 is TGCGCCAGCAGCTTGACGAGCGTCGGTAGCTACACCGGGGAGCTGTTTTTT.

The genes are TRBV7-9 and TRBJ2-5; D may be TRBD2 (6 bases). The CDR3 runs to 16 residues. With 5 bases removed from V and 0 bases from J, the gap between germline ends came to 16 bases. CDR1 and CDR2 (germline): SEHNR, FQNEAQ (reference sequence). The CDR3 is CASSPPSGRYQETQYF. The CDR3 DNA reads as TGTGCCAGCAGCCCCCCCAGCGGGCGTTACCAAGAGACCCAGTACTTC.

The chain couples TRBV4-1 to TRBJ1-3; 7 nucleotides align to TRBD1. Trimming cost V 3 bases and J 4 bases; bases outside gene matches: 6. Germline lookup yields CDR1 MGHRA and CDR2 YSYEKL. The length of the CDR3 is 15 residues. As DNA, the CDR3 is TGCGCCAGCAGCCAGGAACAGGGGTACGGAAACACCATATATTTT. Its translation is CASSQEQGYGNTIYF.

The chain has TRBV27 and TRBJ2-1, with 10 bases matching TRBD2. The germline V gene encodes CDR1 MNHEY and CDR2 SMNVEV (reference sequence). V dropped 5 bases and J dropped 5; count of bases not matched to a gene: 12. CDR3 length equals 17 residues. The DNA of the CDR3 is TGTGCCAGCAGTCCGCAATCCGGGACTAGCGCAGACAATGAGCAGTTCTTC. It specifies CASSPQSGTSADNEQFF.